The clone carrying this T cell receptor beta chain was detected many times. Its antigen remains unidentified. CDR1 is MGHRA and CDR2 is YSYEKL in the germline V gene. There are 18 residues in the CDR3. V was pared by 2 bases and J by 15 bases, with 16 bases of the junction left unmatched. These data come from a study of T cell repertoires in cytomegalovirus infection. Overall study results and limits: HLA-C-restricted, CMV-specific TCR beta clonotypes were dominant ex vivo.

Using its own MiXCR run on the reads, TCRdb lists one record per CDR3 protein. The sample lists about 490,000 distinct CDR3 sequences, approximately 10% occurring once. Material for sequencing was PBMCs. This TCR came from a human donor in good health (CMV status not recorded). Some clones in this sample may be carry-over from other donors' samples. This chain joins TRBV4-1 and TRBJ2-1, with 16 bases lining up with TRBD2. The CDR3, as DNA: TGCGCCAGCAGCCAATATCCCGGGACTAGCGGGAGGGCCGGACACACGTTCTTC. Its translation is CASSQYPGTSGRAGHTFF.